Below, 15 T cell receptor beta chains from the same sample are listed, as sequenced in a study of CD8 T cells in ankylosing spondylitis. Study-level findings and limits: Within ankylosing spondylitis blood, a TCR beta motif made up of several highly homologous variants appeared to be characteristic.

Antigen specificity for these receptors is unknown. TCRdb independently ran MiXCR on the 5' RACE reads; one entry per CDR3 protein. The data hold hundreds of thousands of distinct CDR3 sequences, with around 26% observed a single time. Sample: blood, either unsorted or a sorted T cell fraction (not recorded which). The receptors come from a male donor with ankylosing spondylitis.

The chain couples TRBV10-3 to TRBJ1-1, with D possibly being TRBD1 (6 bases). Germline CDR1 ENHRY, CDR2 SYGVKD. Trimming stripped 6 bases from V and 6 bases from J, with 20 bases between. The CDR3 totals 15 residues. Written as DNA, the CDR3 is TGTGCCATCAGCCCAAGACCAGGGGATTTCGCTGAAGCTTTCTTT. Translation gives CAISPRPGDFAEAFF.

CDR3 nucleotide sequence: TGTGCCACCAGTGAGCGATTGACTAGCGTAAATGAGCAGTTCTTC. The encoded protein is CATSERLTSVNEQFF. The chain carries TRBV24-1 and TRBJ2-1, with 8 bases fitting TRBD2. This CDR3 contains 15 residues. With 4 bases clipped from V and 7 bases from J, the junction kept 8 bases outside the gene matches. CDR1 KGHDR and CDR2 SFDVKD come from the germline V gene.

The V call is TRBV29-1, the J call TRBJ2-1; D call uncertain. The V and J ends lost 7 bases and 0 bases respectively, with 19 bases between them. CDR3 length: 16 residues. Germline V gene lookup returns CDR1 SQVTM and CDR2 ANQGSEA. CDR3 DNA sequence: TGCAGCGCCGAACGTCCGGATCCCAGCTCCTACAATGAGCAGTTCTTC. Protein product: CSAERPDPSSYNEQFF.

This clonotype was picked up a small number of times. The chain recombines TRBV3-1 with TRBJ2-7, with a possible D match to TRBD1 (5 bases). CDR1 and CDR2 (germline): LGHDT, YNNKEL (reference sequence). This CDR3 comprises 12 residues. Trimming removed 4 bases at V and 4 bases at J, with 8 bases between. The CDR3 DNA follows: TGTGCCAGCAGCCTGACAGATTACGAGCAGTACTTC. Amino acids: CASSLTDYEQYF.

This clonotype was observed a few times. The genes are TRBV3-1 and TRBJ2-2, with a tentative D call TRBD1 (5 bases). CDR1 and CDR2 from the germline V gene are LGHDT and YNNKEL (reference sequence). This CDR3 is 17 amino acids long. Trimming took 2 bases from V and 0 from J, leaving 13 bases between them. This CDR3 reads CASSQFPGKANTGELFF. The CDR3 coding sequence is TGTGCCAGCAGCCAATTTCCAGGGAAAGCGAACACCGGGGAGCTGTTTTTT.

Many counts were recorded for this clonotype. The chain recombines TRBV20-1 with TRBJ2-5; D remains unclear. The V end was cut by 1 base, the J end by 0 bases, with 3 bases between. In germline, CDR1 is DFQATT, CDR2 SNEGSKA (reference sequence). The CDR3 covers 12 residues. The CDR3 sequence: CSARGYQETQYF. In nucleotides, the CDR3 is TGCAGTGCTAGAGGCTACCAAGAGACCCAGTACTTC.

V is TRBV4-1 and J is TRBJ1-1, with D tentatively TRBD1 (6 bases). Trimming left V 5 bases short and J 2 bases short, with 9 bases between. CDR3 length: 13 amino acids. Germline CDR1 MGHRA, CDR2 YSYEKL. CDR3 sequence (DNA): TGCGCCAGCAGCTGGACAGTAAACACTGAAGCTTTCTTT. The encoded protein is CASSWTVNTEAFF.

This clonotype has a count of ten or more. The chain combines TRBV5-6 with TRBJ2-4; D call uncertain. Germline CDR1 is SGHDT and CDR2 is YYEEEE. The CDR3 runs 12 residues. Trimming took off 2 bases at V and 6 bases at J, with 6 bases between the two ends. CDR3 DNA: TGTGCCAGCAGCTTTTTGGGAAACATTCAGTACTTC. As protein: CASSFLGNIQYF. Based on the CDR3 plus reference TRBV5-6 and TRBJ2-4, the full variable domain is DAGVTQSPTHLIKTRGQQVTLRCSPKSGHDTVSWYQQALGQGPQFIFQYYEEEERQRGNFPDRFSGHQFPNYSSELNVNALLLGDSALYLCASSFLGNIQYFGAGTRLSVL.

This chain connects TRBV27 to TRBJ2-1; possible D gene TRBD1, 5 bases. Germline V lookup: CDR1 MNHEY, CDR2 SMNVEV (reference sequence). CDR3 size: 13 residues. Trimming stripped 6 bases from V and 9 bases from J, with 15 bases between. CDR3 loop: CASRPQGFGEQFF. CDR3 bases: TGTGCCAGCAGACCCCAGGGATTCGGTGAGCAGTTCTTC.

V gene TRBV7-9 combines with J gene TRBJ2-1; 7 nucleotides line up with TRBD1. The V gene's germline CDR1 is SEHNR and CDR2 FQNEAQ (reference sequence). The CDR3 is 15 residues long. The V and J ends lost 2 bases and 3 bases, in that order; junction bases with no gene match: 4. The CDR3 here is CASSLRTGDYNEQFF. CDR3 DNA: TGTGCCAGCAGCTTAAGGACAGGAGACTACAATGAGCAGTTCTTC.

V gene TRBV24-1 combines with J gene TRBJ1-4, with D possibly matching TRBD1 (6 bases). The CDR3 spans 16 residues. CDR1 and CDR2 from the germline V gene are KGHDR and SFDVKD. V gave up 4 bases and J gave up 2 bases, with 13 bases separating them. CDR3: CATSEGGQATNEKLFF. The CDR3 nucleotides are TGTGCCACCAGTGAAGGGGGACAAGCCACTAATGAAAAACTGTTTTTT.

This clonotype appeared a few times. The V and J genes are TRBV12-3 or TRBV12-4 and TRBJ2-5; D remains unclear. V was clipped by 4 bases and J by 5 bases, with 5 bases between them. The CDR3 covers 11 residues. Written as DNA, the CDR3 is TGTGCCAGCAGTTGGAGCGAGACCCAGTACTTC. Protein: CASSWSETQYF.

CDR3 DNA sequence: TGTGCCAGCAGCTTTCGGACCCAGGGGGATGAGCAGTTCTTC. It codes for CASSFRTQGDEQFF. The V call is TRBV5-5, the J call TRBJ2-1, with 7 bases identical to TRBD1. Trimming took 2 bases from V and 8 from J; bases not matched to a gene: 7. The germline V gene encodes CDR1 SGHKS and CDR2 YYEKEE (reference sequence). The CDR3 has 14 residues. Using reference TRBV5-5 and TRBJ2-1 for the parts outside the CDR3, the full variable domain is DAGVTQSPTHLIKTRGQQVTLRCSPISGHKSVSWYQQVLGQGPQFIFQYYEKEERGRGNFPDRFSARQFPNYSSELNVNALLLGDSALYLCASSFRTQGDEQFFGPGTRLTVL.

In this sample, this clonotype turned up a few times. The genes are TRBV29-1 and TRBJ2-7; possible D gene TRBD1, 6 bases. This CDR3 spans 14 amino acids. Germline values: CDR1 SQVTM, CDR2 ANQGSEA. Deletions cut 6 bases from V and 2 bases from J, with 17 bases between. CDR3 residues: CSVVLQGYTYEQYF. CDR3 bases: TGCAGCGTCGTCCTACAGGGATACACCTACGAGCAGTACTTC.

The chain uses TRBV7-2 and TRBJ2-1; D may be TRBD1 (7 bases). V was trimmed by 4 bases and J by 3 bases, leaving 19 bases between them. Looked up from germline, CDR1 is SGHTA and CDR2 is FQGNSA. This CDR3 spans 17 amino acids. In DNA, the CDR3 is TGTGCCAGCAGCTCAGGGGGGTCCAGGGTTATCTACAATGAGCAGTTCTTC. This sequence encodes CASSSGGSRVIYNEQFF. Variable domain in full (rest from reference TRBV7-2 and TRBJ2-1): GAGVSQSPSNKVTEKGKDVELRCDPISGHTALYWYRQSLGQGLEFLIYFQGNSAPDKSGLPSDRFSAERTGGSVSTLTIQRTQQEDSAVYLCASSSGGSRVIYNEQFFGPGTRLTVL.